The 9 T cell receptor beta chains reported below all come from one sample, sequenced in a study of blood T cell repertoires in COVID-19 (dated by TCRdb to 2018 to 2020). Library generation was performed with the immunoSEQ multiplex PCR assay. TCRdb took this table from immuneACCESS and kept in-frame rearrangements with V and J called. Such tables lack part of the clones; where checked against another copy, unresolved V genes explain under half of the gap, and the rest is unexplained. For this sample the table gives approximately 100,000 clones, of which more than 75% were detected only once. The leading ten clones occupy around 2% of the sample. Sequenced input: peripheral blood. Receptors were obtained from a human donor in a cohort sampled during active COVID-19.

The rearrangement joins TRBV5-1 to TRBJ2-5; tentative D call: TRBD2 (5 bases). CDR1 is SGHRS and CDR2 is YFSETQ in the germline V gene. The CDR3 runs 13 residues. The V end was cut by 2 bases, the J end by 1 base, with 6 bases between. CDR3 amino acids: CASSFGVQETQYF. In DNA form, the CDR3 reads TGCGCCAGCAGCTTCGGGGTCCAAGAGACCCAGTACTTC. Full variable domain (outside the CDR3, taken from reference TRBV5-1 and TRBJ2-5): KAGVTQTPRYLIKTRGQQVTLSCSPISGHRSVSWYQQTPGQGLQFLFEYFSETQRNKGNFPGRFSGRQFSNSRSEMNVSTLELGDSALYLCASSFGVQETQYFGPGTRLLVL.

The chain recombines TRBV5-1 with TRBJ2-1; 15 bases fit TRBD2. Germline loops: CDR1 SGHRS, CDR2 YFSETQ. The CDR3 length is 19 residues. Trimming at V came to 3 bases and at J to 3 bases, leaving 10 bases not matched to a gene. CDR3 sequence reads: CASSWGTSGRYRNYNEQFF. The CDR3 nucleotides are TGCGCCAGCAGCTGGGGGACTAGCGGGAGGTATAGAAACTACAATGAGCAGTTCTTC.

The chain employs TRBV10-3 and TRBJ1-5; D unresolved. Per the germline V gene, CDR1 is ENHRY and CDR2 is SYGVKD. V was clipped by 0 bases and J by 3 bases, with 12 bases between them. CDR3 size: 16 residues. The CDR3: CAISESTRGNNQPQHF. The CDR3 DNA is TGTGCCATCAGTGAGTCGACGCGGGGTAACAATCAGCCCCAGCATTTT.

V gene TRBV12-5 combines with J gene TRBJ1-2, with TRBD1 matching 7 bases. Germline CDR1 reads LGHNT; CDR2 reads FRNRAP. The CDR3 has 16 residues. V shed 7 bases, J shed 4 bases, and the junction held 15 bases outside the gene matches. Written as DNA, the CDR3 is TGTGCTAGTGCCAAGTCGGGACAGACGGTTTTCTATGGCTACACCTTC. Protein product: CASAKSGQTVFYGYTF.

This rearrangement joins TRBV7-9 to TRBJ2-5; 8 nucleotides match TRBD2. This CDR3 is built from 14 residues. CDR1 and CDR2 from the germline V gene are SEHNR and FQNEAQ (reference sequence). Trimming took 3 bases from V and 4 from J; bases not matched to a gene: 4. DNA of the CDR3: TGTGCCAGCAGCTTCGGGGGGGCAGGAGAGACCCAGTACTTC. The encoded protein is CASSFGGAGETQYF.

The V and J genes are TRBV9 and TRBJ1-1; TRBD1 matches 8 bases. This CDR3 is built from 13 residues. In germline, CDR1 is SGDLS, CDR2 YYNGEE. V lost 1 base and J lost 6; bases outside the gene matches: 2. CDR3 bases: TGTGCCAGCAGCGTATCAGGGGGCTCTGAAGCTTTCTTT. Amino acids: CASSVSGGSEAFF.

The chain combines TRBV4-2 with TRBJ1-5; 9 nucleotides agree with TRBD1. After removal of 4 bases from V and 7 bases from J, the junction contained 5 bases not matched to a gene. CDR1 is LGHNA and CDR2 is YNFKEQ in the germline V gene. This CDR3 region has 14 residues. CDR3 loop: CASSPRDRDQPQHF. The CDR3 nucleotides read TGTGCCAGCAGCCCCCGGGACAGGGACCAGCCCCAGCATTTT.

This clone has just one count. The chain carries TRBV18 and TRBJ2-7; D perhaps matches TRBD1 (6 bases). With 3 bases removed from V and 2 bases from J, the gap between germline ends came to 14 bases. The CDR3 covers 15 residues. Germline V lookup: CDR1 KGHSH, CDR2 LQKENI. This CDR3 is CASSPVEGDPYEQYF. CDR3 sequence (DNA): TGTGCCAGCTCACCGGTAGAGGGGGACCCCTACGAGCAGTACTTC.

The V call is TRBV7-3, the J call TRBJ2-2; no definite D call. This CDR3 region has 16 residues. V lost 5 bases, J lost 3 bases, and 16 bases lay in between. CDR1 and CDR2 (germline): SGHTA, FQGTGA. CDR3 DNA: TGTGCCAGCAGCCTCTTATATACGGGTTACACCGGGGAGCTGTTTTTT. As protein: CASSLLYTGYTGELFF.